This T cell receptor (beta chain) was profiled in a study of Ad26.COV2.S vaccination and SARS-CoV-2 variants. Overall study findings and caveats: Vaccine and placebo recipients had comparable breadth of non-spike TCRs. Analyses of TCR breadth and depth may have underestimated total T cell responses. CD8+ and CD4+ T cells specific for spike reportedly responded with substantial breadth after vaccination. Spike-specific TCR breadth in vaccine recipients exceeded that seen in placebo recipients.

This CDR3 has 16 residues. Trimming pared 2 bases from V and 0 bases from J, leaving 13 bases between. Germline V gene data show CDR1 as SGDLS and CDR2 as YYNGEE. Sequencing was performed with immunoSEQ multiplex PCR; in TCRdb, only in-frame clones are kept and a portion is missing. In the table there are 46,000 or so clones, 65% to 90% of which are singletons. As to this clone: The antigen remains unidentified.

The sequenced sample was peripheral blood, obtained after recovery from COVID-19. The sequence was obtained from a human donor who had recovered from COVID-19. This rearrangement joins TRBV9 to TRBJ2-3; a weak D match, TRBD1 (6 bases). In DNA, the CDR3 is TGTGCCAGCAGCGTTTCAGGGGTCCCTAGCACAGATACGCAGTATTTT. This codes for CASSVSGVPSTDTQYF.